These T cell receptor beta chains were read from a single sample in a study of cytomegalovirus exposure and HLA in healthy donors. Assay: immunoSEQ multiplex PCR; the TCRdb copy retains only in-frame clones and omits some. The table includes over 200,000 clones, around 76% detected once. Sequencing was performed on PBMCs. Receptors were obtained from a woman aged 40 to 49 in good health and CMV-seropositive. The CDR3 runs from the conserved cysteine through the conserved F or W.

V gene: TRBV4-3; J gene: TRBJ1-5; CDR3 protein: CASSQGQVDQPQHF
V gene: TRBV19; J gene: TRBJ1-1; CDR3 protein: CASGDYSEAFF
V gene: TRBV19; J gene: TRBJ2-5; CDR3 protein: CASSIMQGARETQYF
V gene: TRBV6-4; J gene: TRBJ1-6; CDR3 protein: CATPETGTGHFPQISPLHF
V gene: TRBV28; J gene: TRBJ2-5; CDR3 protein: CASMSSQETQYF
V gene: TRBV2; J gene: TRBJ2-5; CDR3 protein: CASSSPGLAGEDF
V gene: TRBV4-1; J gene: TRBJ1-1; CDR3 protein: CASSPRDRVTEAFF
V gene: TRBV9; J gene: TRBJ1-1; CDR3 protein: CASSVGLRGHTEAFF
V gene: TRBV30; J gene: TRBJ2-5; CDR3 protein: CAWIARGHQETQYF
V gene: TRBV19; J gene: TRBJ1-2; CDR3 protein: CASSVRPGVWYTF
V gene: TRBV4-1; J gene: TRBJ2-7; CDR3 protein: CASSRLPGDRGTDEQYF
V gene: TRBV5-1; J gene: TRBJ2-1; CDR3 protein: CASSFGLAGSYNEQFF
V gene: TRBV19; J gene: TRBJ1-1; CDR3 protein: CASSIIAGRYTEAFF
V gene: TRBV6-5; J gene: TRBJ2-5; CDR3 protein: CASFNRGETQYF
V gene: TRBV5-6; J gene: TRBJ2-1; CDR3 protein: CASSLLLGSYNEQFF
V gene: TRBV7-3; J gene: TRBJ2-6; CDR3 protein: CASSLSLTVGANVLTF
V gene: TRBV9; J gene: TRBJ2-2; CDR3 protein: CASSVVGGVVNTGELFF
V gene: TRBV7-9; J gene: TRBJ2-5; CDR3 protein: CASSLVVWTERETQYF
V gene: TRBV7-2; J gene: TRBJ2-3; CDR3 protein: CASSTAGVLTDTQYF
V gene: TRBV4-1; J gene: TRBJ1-2; CDR3 protein: CASSQIWEGRGGYTF
V gene: TRBV7-9; J gene: TRBJ1-1; CDR3 protein: CASSLAGQGEAFF
V gene: TRBV5-1; J gene: TRBJ2-3; CDR3 protein: CASRERGSTDTQYF